The 5 T cell receptor beta chains in this list originate from one sample, sequenced in a study of blood T cell repertoires in COVID-19. Sequencing used immunoSEQ multiplex PCR; TCRdb keeps in-frame clones, though not all of them. The table lists around 76,000 clones, around 91% of them singletons. The material sequenced was peripheral blood. Every receptor here comes from a human donor in a cohort sampled during active COVID-19.

The chain employs TRBV9 and TRBJ2-1; 11 nucleotides match TRBD2. Germline CDR1 reads SGDLS; CDR2 reads YYNGEE. The CDR3 contains 17 residues. The V gene end was trimmed by 0 bases and the J gene end by 9 bases; junction bases not matched to a gene: 11. CDR3 nucleotides: TGTGCCAGCAGCGTAGGGGAAGGGTGGCTAGCGGGGGGTGAGCAGTTCTTC. Its protein product is CASSVGEGWLAGGEQFF.

The rearrangement uses TRBV7-9 and TRBJ1-2; 7 bases agree with TRBD1. The germline gives CDR1 SEHNR, CDR2 FQNEAQ (reference sequence). The CDR3 extends over 14 amino acids. J was trimmed by 4 bases and V by 3 bases; bases with no gene match: 5. CDR3 amino acids: CASSFRDRPYGYTF. In nucleotides, the CDR3 is TGTGCCAGCAGCTTTAGGGACAGACCCTATGGCTACACCTTC. The variable domain in full, with the rest retrieved from reference TRBV7-9 and TRBJ1-2, is DTGVSQNPRHKITKRGQNVTFRCDPISEHNRLYWYRQTLGQGPEFLTYFQNEAQLEKSRLLSDRFSAERPKGSFSTLEIQRTEQGDSAMYLCASSFRDRPYGYTFGSGTRLTVV.

The chain joins TRBV19 to TRBJ1-2; TRBD1 might be the D (5 bases). Germline CDR1 and CDR2: LNHDA and SQIVND (reference sequence). Trimming took 6 bases from V and 4 from J, leaving 9 bases between them. The CDR3 spans 12 residues. This CDR3 reads CASSPRGYGYTF. The CDR3 coding sequence is TGTGCCAGTAGCCCTAGGGGCTATGGCTACACCTTC. The entire variable domain, with the rest obtained from reference TRBV19 and TRBJ1-2, is as follows: DGGITQSPKYLFRKEGQNVTLSCEQNLNHDAMYWYRQDPGQGLRLIYYSQIVNDFQKGDIAEGYSVSREKKESFPLTVTSAQKNPTAFYLCASSPRGYGYTFGSGTRLTVV.

The rearrangement links TRBV19 to TRBJ2-7, with TRBD1 matching 8 bases. Germline CDR1 is LNHDA and CDR2 is SQIVND (reference sequence). J was trimmed by 4 bases and V by 6 bases; bases with no gene match: 11. This CDR3 comprises 15 residues. The CDR3 protein is CASRETGVSLYEQYF. The CDR3 DNA reads as TGTGCCAGTAGGGAGACAGGGGTTTCCTTGTACGAGCAGTACTTC.

The chain carries TRBV6-2 or TRBV6-3 and TRBJ1-5, with 7 bases fitting TRBD1. Germline V gene sequence: CDR1 MNHEY, CDR2 SVGEGT. The CDR3 has 14 residues. Losses at the gene ends were 2 bases for V and 9 bases for J; bases not matched to a gene: 7. The CDR3 spells CASSYPQGDRPQHF. CDR3 sequence (DNA): TGTGCCAGCAGTTACCCTCAGGGGGATCGGCCCCAGCATTTT.